This T cell receptor (beta chain) originates from a study of control samples from healthy donors and cancer patients. Trimming removed 4 bases from V and 3 bases from J; junction bases left unmatched: 5. This CDR3 is 15 amino acids long. CDR1 is MNHEY, CDR2 SVGAGI, per germline. TCRdb's copy holds only in-frame clones and misses some; the assay was immunoSEQ multiplex PCR. The table has 98,000 or so clones, around four fifths seen once. The clonotype was recovered from a man between 18 and 35 years old in good health. The sequenced sample consisted of blood. The gene calls are TRBV6-5 and TRBJ1-1, with TRBD1 matching 10 bases. The DNA of the CDR3 is TGTGCCAGCAGTTCACCGGGACAGGGGTACACTGAAGCTTTCTTT. The encoded protein is CASSSPGQGYTEAFF.